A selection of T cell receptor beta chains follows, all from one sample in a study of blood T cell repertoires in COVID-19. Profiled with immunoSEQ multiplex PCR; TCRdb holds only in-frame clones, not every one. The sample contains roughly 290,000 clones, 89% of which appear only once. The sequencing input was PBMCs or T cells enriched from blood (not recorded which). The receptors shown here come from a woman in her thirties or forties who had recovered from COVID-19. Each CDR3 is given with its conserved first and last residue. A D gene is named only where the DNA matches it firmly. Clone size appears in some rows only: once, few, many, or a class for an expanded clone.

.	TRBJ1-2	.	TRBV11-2	CASSLEQGSYGYTF	TGTGCCAGCAGCTTAGAACAGGGTAGCTATGGCTACACCTTC
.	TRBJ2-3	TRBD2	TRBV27	CASSRTGLGTTDTQYF	TGTGCCAGCAGCCGTACCGGACTAGGGACCACAGATACGCAGTATTTT
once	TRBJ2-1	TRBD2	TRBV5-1	CASSADGRHEQFF	TGCGCCAGCAGCGCGGACGGGAGGCATGAGCAGTTCTTC
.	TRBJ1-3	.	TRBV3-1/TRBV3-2	CASSRGGFYSGNTIYF	TGTGCCAGCAGCCGGGGGGGCTTCTACTCTGGAAACACCATATATTTT
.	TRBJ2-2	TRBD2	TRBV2	CASRTSIYTGELFF	TGTGCCAGCAGGACTAGCATCTACACCGGGGAGCTGTTTTTT
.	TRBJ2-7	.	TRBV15	CATSRDVGLVYEQYF	TGTGCCACCAGCAGAGATGTGGGACTGGTCTACGAGCAGTACTTC
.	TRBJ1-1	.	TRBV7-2	CASSLEQDLEAFF	TGTGCCAGCAGCTTAGAACAGGATCTTGAAGCTTTCTTT
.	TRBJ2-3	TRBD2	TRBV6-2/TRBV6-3	CASSYPRGGLTQYF	TGTGCCAGCAGTTATCCACGCGGGGGGCTAACGCAGTATTTT
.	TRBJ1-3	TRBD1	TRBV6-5	CATRTGEVNTIYF	TGTGCCACCCGGACAGGGGAAGTAAACACCATATATTTT
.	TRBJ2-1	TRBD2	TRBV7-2	CASSLQGTSRTLFYNEQFF	TGTGCCAGCAGCCTCCAGGGGACTAGCCGTACTCTCTTCTACAATGAGCAGTTCTTC
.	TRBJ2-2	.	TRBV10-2	CASSEHQTGELFF	TGCGCCAGCAGTGAGCATCAGACCGGGGAGCTGTTTTTT
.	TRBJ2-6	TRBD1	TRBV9	CASSPRTGSGANVLTF	TGTGCCAGCAGCCCCCGGACAGGTTCTGGGGCCAACGTCCTGACTTTC
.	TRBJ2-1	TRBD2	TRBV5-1	CASSDQTSGGNEQFF	TGCGCCAGCAGCGACCAGACTAGCGGGGGCAATGAGCAGTTCTTC
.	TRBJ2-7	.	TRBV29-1	CSVEVGVAATYEQYF	TGCAGCGTTGAGGTTGGGGTAGCGGCCACCTACGAGCAGTACTTC
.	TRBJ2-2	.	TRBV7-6	CASSLSTAVTGELFF	TGTGCCAGCAGCTTAAGTACAGCCGTCACCGGGGAGCTGTTTTTT
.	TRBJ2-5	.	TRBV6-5	CASSYHRNSMLETQYF	TGTGCCAGCAGTTATCATCGGAACAGTATGCTGGAGACCCAGTACTTC
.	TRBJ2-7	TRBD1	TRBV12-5	CASGDRGGSYEQYF	TGTGCTAGTGGCGACAGGGGAGGCAGCTACGAGCAGTACTTC
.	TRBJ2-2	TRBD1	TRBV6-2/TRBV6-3	CASSRDRGRWTGELFF	TGTGCCAGCAGCCGGGACAGGGGGCGCTGGACCGGGGAGCTGTTTTTT
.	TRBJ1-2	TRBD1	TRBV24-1	CATSDLTGGDYTF	TGTGCCACCAGTGATTTGACAGGGGGAGACTACACCTTC
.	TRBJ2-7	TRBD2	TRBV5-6	CASSLTGLAGEDEQYF	TGTGCCAGCAGCTTGACAGGACTAGCGGGAGAGGACGAGCAGTACTTC
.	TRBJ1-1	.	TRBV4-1	CASSQPGKKNTEAFF	TGCGCCAGCAGCCAGCCAGGGAAGAAGAACACTGAAGCTTTCTTT
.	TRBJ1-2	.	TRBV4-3	CASSQDHEAYGYTF	TGCGCCAGCAGCCAAGACCACGAAGCCTATGGCTACACCTTC
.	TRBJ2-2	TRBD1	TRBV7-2	CASSRNRQGQPGELFF	TGTGCCAGCAGCCGTAATAGACAGGGGCAGCCCGGGGAGCTGTTTTTT
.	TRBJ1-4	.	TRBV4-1	CASSQQQEGEKLFF	TGCGCCAGCAGCCAACAACAGGAAGGCGAAAAACTGTTTTTT
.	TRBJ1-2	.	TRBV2	CARTNSHRDNGYTF	TGTGCCAGAACTAACTCACACAGGGACAATGGCTACACCTTC
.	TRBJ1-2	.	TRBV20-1	CSATGNYGYTF	TGCAGTGCTACAGGGAACTATGGCTACACCTTC
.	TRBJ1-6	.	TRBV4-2	CASSQTDGRNSPLHF	TGTGCCAGCAGCCAGACGGACGGGAGAAATTCACCCCTCCACTTT
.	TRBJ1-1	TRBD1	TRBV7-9	CASSLAGTATEAFF	TGTGCCAGCAGCTTAGCAGGGACAGCCACTGAAGCTTTCTTT
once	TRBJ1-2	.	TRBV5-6	CASSLVDRPNTF	TGTGCCAGCAGCTTGGTCGACAGGCCTAACACCTTC
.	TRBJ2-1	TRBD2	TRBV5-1	CASSSSRGAGAHPYNEQFF	TGCGCCAGCAGCTCGTCCCGGGGAGCGGGGGCACACCCCTACAATGAGCAGTTCTTC
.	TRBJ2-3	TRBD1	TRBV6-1	CASSEALRGRTDTQYF	TGTGCCAGCAGTGAAGCGCTGAGGGGGCGAACAGATACGCAGTATTTT
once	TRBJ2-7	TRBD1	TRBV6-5	CASRYRDRVREQYF	TGTGCCAGCAGGTACCGGGACAGGGTACGGGAGCAGTACTTC
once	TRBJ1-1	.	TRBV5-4	CASSWSRQANTEAFF	TGTGCCAGCAGCTGGTCCCGGCAGGCGAACACTGAAGCTTTCTTT
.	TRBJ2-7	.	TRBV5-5	CASSFLGQGVNEQYF	TGTGCCAGCAGCTTTCTCGGGCAGGGTGTCAACGAGCAGTACTTC
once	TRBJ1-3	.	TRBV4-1	CASSQRPLSGNTIYF	TGCGCCAGCAGCCAGCGTCCGCTCTCTGGAAACACCATATATTTT
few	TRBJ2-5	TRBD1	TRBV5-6	CASSLTQGARETQYF	TGTGCCAGCAGCTTGACCCAGGGGGCGCGGGAGACCCAGTACTTC
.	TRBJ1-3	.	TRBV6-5	CASMVWRGFGNTIYF	TGTGCCAGCATGGTGTGGAGGGGATTTGGAAACACCATATATTTT
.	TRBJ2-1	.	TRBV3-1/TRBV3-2	CASSTLGPDEQFF	TGTGCCAGCAGCACCCTCGGTCCGGATGAGCAGTTCTTC
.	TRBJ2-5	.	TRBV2	CASSLFVQVQETQYF	TGTGCCAGCAGTTTATTCGTACAGGTCCAAGAGACCCAGTACTTC
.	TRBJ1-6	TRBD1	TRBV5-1	CASSLGGQGRSPLHF	TGCGCCAGCAGCTTGGGGGGACAGGGGCGGTCACCCCTCCACTTT
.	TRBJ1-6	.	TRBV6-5	CASSPRTVVGSPLHF	TGTGCCAGCAGCCCACGGACAGTTGTCGGTTCACCCCTCCACTTT
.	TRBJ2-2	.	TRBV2	CASRADLRGELFF	TGTGCCAGCAGAGCGGACCTTCGGGGGGAGCTGTTTTTT
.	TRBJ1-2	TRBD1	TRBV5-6	CASSLETGAYGYTF	TGTGCCAGCAGCTTAGAGACAGGGGCCTATGGCTACACCTTC
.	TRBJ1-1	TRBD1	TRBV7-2	CASCRDRGTEAFF	TGTGCCAGCTGTCGGGACAGGGGGACTGAAGCTTTCTTT
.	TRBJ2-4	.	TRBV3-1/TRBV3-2	CASSLKSGRGNIQYF	TGTGCCAGCAGCCTAAAAAGCGGGCGCGGGAACATTCAGTACTTC
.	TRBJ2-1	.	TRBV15	CATSRVRLASNNEQFF	TGTGCCACCAGCAGAGTACGGCTAGCGTCAAACAATGAGCAGTTCTTC
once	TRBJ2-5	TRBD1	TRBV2	CASSAGRGRFFGETQYF	TGTGCCAGCAGTGCAGGCAGGGGGCGCTTCTTCGGCGAGACCCAGTACTTC
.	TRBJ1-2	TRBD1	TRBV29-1	CSVEGTGFLSGSRLLGYTF	TGCAGCGTTGAAGGGACAGGGTTTTTATCGGGGTCTCGATTGCTTGGCTACACCTTC
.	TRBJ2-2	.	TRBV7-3	CASSLTGAPGELFF	TGTGCCAGCAGCTTAACTGGGGCTCCCGGGGAGCTGTTTTTT
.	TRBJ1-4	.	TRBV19	CASSTGSTNEKLFF	TGTGCCAGTAGTACAGGGTCAACTAATGAAAAACTGTTTTTT
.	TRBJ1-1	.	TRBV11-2	CASSLTPGGEAFF	TGTGCCAGCAGCTTAACCCCGGGGGGTGAAGCTTTCTTT